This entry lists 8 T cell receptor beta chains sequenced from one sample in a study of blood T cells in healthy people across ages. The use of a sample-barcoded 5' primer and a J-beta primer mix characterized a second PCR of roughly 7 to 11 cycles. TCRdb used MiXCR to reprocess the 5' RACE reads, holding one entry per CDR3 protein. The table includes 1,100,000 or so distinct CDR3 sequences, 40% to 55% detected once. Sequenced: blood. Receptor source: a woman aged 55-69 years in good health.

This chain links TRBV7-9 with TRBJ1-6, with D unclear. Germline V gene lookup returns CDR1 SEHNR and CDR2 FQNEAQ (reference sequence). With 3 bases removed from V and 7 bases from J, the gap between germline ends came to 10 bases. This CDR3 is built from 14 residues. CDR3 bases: TGTGCCAGCAGCTTTAAAACGGAGAATTCACCCCTCCACTTT. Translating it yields CASSFKTENSPLHF.

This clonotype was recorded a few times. The CDR3 nucleotides are TGTGCCAGCAGTACCACGGACAGAACCGGGGATACGCAGTATTTT. This translates into CASSTTDRTGDTQYF. The J gene is TRBJ2-3, the V gene TRBV27, with a possible D match to TRBD1 (6 bases). V was clipped by 5 bases and J by 6 bases, with 18 bases between them. This CDR3 contains 15 residues. Per the germline V gene, CDR1 is MNHEY and CDR2 is SMNVEV (reference sequence).

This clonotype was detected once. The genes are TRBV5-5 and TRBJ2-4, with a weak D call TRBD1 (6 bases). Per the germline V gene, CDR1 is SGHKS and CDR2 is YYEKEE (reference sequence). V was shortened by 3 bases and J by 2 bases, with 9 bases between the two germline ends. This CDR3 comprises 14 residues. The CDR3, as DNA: TGTGCCAGCAGCTCAGGGACATCCAAAAACATTCAGTACTTC. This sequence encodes CASSSGTSKNIQYF.

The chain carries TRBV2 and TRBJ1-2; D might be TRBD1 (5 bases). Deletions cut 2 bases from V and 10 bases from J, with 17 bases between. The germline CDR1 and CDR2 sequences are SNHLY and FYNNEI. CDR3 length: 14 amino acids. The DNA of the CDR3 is TGTGCCAGCAGTGAATCTCGGACACGGAGGATCTACACCTTC. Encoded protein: CASSESRTRRIYTF.

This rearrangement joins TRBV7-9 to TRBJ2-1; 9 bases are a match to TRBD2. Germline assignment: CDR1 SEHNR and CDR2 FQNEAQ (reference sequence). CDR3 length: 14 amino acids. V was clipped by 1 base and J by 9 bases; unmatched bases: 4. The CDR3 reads CASSLVAGAGEQFF. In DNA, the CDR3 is TGTGCCAGCAGCTTAGTAGCGGGAGCGGGTGAGCAGTTCTTC.

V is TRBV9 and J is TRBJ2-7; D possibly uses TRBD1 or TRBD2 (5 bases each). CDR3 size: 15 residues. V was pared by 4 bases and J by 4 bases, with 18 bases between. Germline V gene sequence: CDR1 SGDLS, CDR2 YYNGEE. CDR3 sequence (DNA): TGTGCCAGCAGCCCAAGCCCGGGACCAGATTACGAGCAGTACTTC. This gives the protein CASSPSPGPDYEQYF. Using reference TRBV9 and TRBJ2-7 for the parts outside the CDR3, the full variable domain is DSGVTQTPKHLITATGQRVTLRCSPRSGDLSVYWYQQSLDQGLQFLIQYYNGEERAKGNILERFSAQQFPDLHSELNLSSLELGDSALYFCASSPSPGPDYEQYFGPGTRLTVT.

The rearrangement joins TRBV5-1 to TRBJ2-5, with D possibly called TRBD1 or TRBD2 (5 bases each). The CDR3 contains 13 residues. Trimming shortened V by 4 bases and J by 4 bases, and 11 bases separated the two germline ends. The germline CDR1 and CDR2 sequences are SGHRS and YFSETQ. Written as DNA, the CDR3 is TGCGCCAGCAGCCCGGGACCGTCAGAGACCCAGTACTTC. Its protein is CASSPGPSETQYF.

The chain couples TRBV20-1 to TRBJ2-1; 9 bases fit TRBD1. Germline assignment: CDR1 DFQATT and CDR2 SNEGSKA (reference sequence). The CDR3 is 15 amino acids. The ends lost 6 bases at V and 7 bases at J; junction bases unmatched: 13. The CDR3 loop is CSASPPGQGRNEQFF. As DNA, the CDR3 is TGCAGTGCCAGTCCACCGGGACAGGGAAGAAATGAGCAGTTCTTC.